The T cell receptor (beta chain) described here comes from a study of blood T cell repertoires in COVID-19. Study summary: From T cells, B-cell-depleted T cells, or PBMCs came the material, which was cDNA or gDNA.

The CDR3 totals 16 residues. Germline V gene data show CDR1 as MNHNY and CDR2 as SVGAGI (reference sequence). Trimming shortened V by 2 bases and J by 0 bases, and 11 bases separated the two germline ends. The method was immunoSEQ multiplex PCR; TCRdb's version includes in-frame clones alone and lacks a portion of them. The sample comprises some 270,000 clones, 90% of which are singletons, and approximately 4% rests with the top ten. Cohort allocation depended upon clinical history that participants reported. The receptor was isolated from a woman under 40 with acute COVID-19. V and J are TRBV6-6 and TRBJ1-3; D is possibly TRBD1 (5 bases). The sequenced sample consisted of PBMCs or T cells enriched from blood (not recorded which). CDR3 protein: CASSYVQADSGNTIYF. CDR3 nucleotide sequence: TGTGCCAGCAGTTACGTACAGGCCGACTCTGGAAACACCATATATTTT.